The rows below give T cell receptor beta chains drawn from one sample of a study. TCRdb reprocessed the 5' RACE reads with MiXCR, giving one entry per CDR3 protein. In the table there are 5,000 to 7,000 distinct CDR3 sequences, 40% to 60% of which are singletons. The sequenced sample was memory CD4+ T cells sorted from blood. The receptor set was obtained from a female donor with breast cancer. Each CDR3 is given with its conserved first and last residue. The D gene is left open where the match is weak. Clone size is shown for a subset of rows, as once, few, many or a class of expanded clone.

d_call j_call clone_size v_call cdr3_nt cdr3_aa
. TRBJ1-1 . TRBV20-1 TGCAGTGCTAGAGATTGGGGGGCGCGCGGTCACCTTGAAGCTTTCTTT CSARDWGARGHLEAFF
TRBD1 TRBJ1-1 few TRBV12-3/TRBV12-4 TGTGCCAGCAGGGGGACAGGGGGCCAGGCTTTTGAAGCTTTCTTT CASRGTGGQAFEAFF
. TRBJ2-3 . TRBV18 TGTGCCAGCTCACCATTTACTAGACAATCAGATACGCAGTATTTT CASSPFTRQSDTQYF
TRBD1 TRBJ1-2 . TRBV20-1 TGCAGTGCTAGTAGGGACCTACAGGGGGCGGGTGGCTACACCTTC CSASRDLQGAGGYTF
TRBD2 TRBJ2-7 . TRBV4-1 TGCGCCAGCAGCCTGGGGGAAACCGGGACTAGCACGTCTCTTTACTACGAGCAGTACTTC CASSLGETGTSTSLYYEQYF
TRBD2 TRBJ2-1 . TRBV15 TGTGCCACCAGGGCTAGCGGGGGGGCTTTGGATGAGCAGTTCTTC CATRASGGALDEQFF
. TRBJ2-3 large TRBV5-1 TGCGCCAGCAGCCTTCGACAGGGCGCGGGGACAGATACGCAGTATTTT CASSLRQGAGTDTQYF
. TRBJ1-2 . TRBV20-1 TGCAGTGCGCTTAGCTTTAACTATGGCTACACCTTC CSALSFNYGYTF
. TRBJ2-1 . TRBV3-1 TGTGCCAGCAGCGAATATCCTAGATTTGAGCAGTTCTTC CASSEYPRFEQFF
TRBD1 TRBJ1-1 . TRBV5-4 TGTGCCAGCAGCTTACCAGGGGGCTGGGGCACTGAAGCTTTCTTT CASSLPGGWGTEAFF
TRBD2 TRBJ2-1 . TRBV5-6 TGTGCCAGCAGCCCCCTGACTAGCGGGGGGATTGAGCAGTTCTTC CASSPLTSGGIEQFF
. TRBJ1-2 . TRBV12-3/TRBV12-4 TGTGCCAGCAGTTTAAATCAGAACTATGGCTACACCTTC CASSLNQNYGYTF
. TRBJ2-6 . TRBV7-3 TGTGCCAGCAGCTTAGAGACCTCTGGGGCCAACGTCCTGACTTTC CASSLETSGANVLTF
. TRBJ1-1 few TRBV2 TGTGCCAGCAGTGACAGGGCAGCCCAAGCTTTCTTT CASSDRAAQAFF
. TRBJ1-4 . TRBV20-1 TGCAGTGCTAGAGATCTGTTGGGATCCAATGAAAAACTGTTTTTT CSARDLLGSNEKLFF
TRBD1 TRBJ1-5 . TRBV20-1 TGCAGTGCTAGAGATCCGAGACAGGGGAACAGAGACCAGCCCCAGCATTTT CSARDPRQGNRDQPQHF
TRBD1 TRBJ1-1 . TRBV27 TGTGCCAGCAGTCTACGACAGGGCCGCGTCACTGAAGCTTTCTTT CASSLRQGRVTEAFF
. TRBJ2-5 . TRBV3-1 TGTGCCAGCAGCCAAGGGCTAGTCGGCGAGACCCAGTACTTC CASSQGLVGETQYF
. TRBJ2-6 . TRBV20-1 TGCAGTGCTTCTAGCCACTCTGGGGCCAACGTCCTGACTTTC CSASSHSGANVLTF
TRBD2 TRBJ2-5 once TRBV24-1 TGTGCCACCAGTAATGTTAAATCGGGGGGCCAAGAGACCCAGTACTTC CATSNVKSGGQETQYF
TRBD2 TRBJ2-2 . TRBV20-1 TGCAGTGCTAGATCAACTAGCGGGGTTACCGGGGAGCTGTTTTTT CSARSTSGVTGELFF
. TRBJ2-5 few TRBV2 TGTGCCAGCTCGGCAGGGCAAGAGACCCAGTACTTC CASSAGQETQYF
. TRBJ2-1 . TRBV7-2 TGTGCCAGCAGCTTAGGTGGGCTCACAATTGAGCAGTTCTTC CASSLGGLTIEQFF
. TRBJ1-2 once TRBV6-1 TGTGCCAGCCGGGAGGGTGCCGGGAGCTATGGCTACACCTTC CASREGAGSYGYTF
TRBD1 TRBJ1-1 . TRBV5-1 TGCGCCAGCAGCTTAGGACAGGGTGTTGAAGCTTTCTTT CASSLGQGVEAFF
. TRBJ2-7 once TRBV2 TGTGCCAGCAGTGATTGGACGAGGACCTACGAGCAGTACTTC CASSDWTRTYEQYF
. TRBJ2-1 . TRBV7-2 TGTGCCAGCAGCTTTTCCGGGACCCCATACAATGAGCAGTTCTTC CASSFSGTPYNEQFF
. TRBJ2-5 few TRBV20-1 TGCAGTGCTAGAGCCATCGGGGAGAGTAGGGAGACCCAGTACTTC CSARAIGESRETQYF
. TRBJ2-7 large TRBV7-3 TGTGCCAGCAGCGACGAGCGGTACGAGCAGTACTTC CASSDERYEQYF
. TRBJ1-5 . TRBV5-6 TGTGCCAGCAGCTTGGCCGGCCAGGGCTGGCAGCCCCAGCATTTT CASSLAGQGWQPQHF
. TRBJ1-3 . TRBV6-5 TGTGCCAGCAGACCCGTCGGCACTGGAAACACCATATATTTT CASRPVGTGNTIYF